The following is a TCR beta chain sequence with its context. In its sample, this clone was seen a few times. The clone's antigen remains unknown. Base quality data are lacking; no much larger clone is found one base away. The data were obtained in a study of blood T cell repertoires in COVID-19 (dated by TCRdb to the early 2020s). A note on the overall study: Samples from collaborators originated in the United States, Italy and Spain and spanned both the acute and convalescent phases of COVID-19. The prospective study material was composed of cDNA or gDNA derived from T cells, B-cell-depleted T cells, or PBMCs. Subjects who had been exposed to COVID-19, were actively infected with it, or had recovered from it provided the deeply sampled blood TCRbeta repertoires that made up the dataset. The repertoires were released in a freely available public database meant as a resource for research on the immune response to SARS-CoV-2. The samples were drawn from two sources: the first 160 participants of the ongoing ImmuneRACE study, and 1,000 to 1,500 subjects contributed by 6 global collaborators. Nearly every sample came with metadata listing a de-identified subject ID, COVID-19 status, age in years and sex. Where available, HLA class I and class II types were obtained from metadata supplied by the sample provider rather than from assay-based typing.

The paper as a whole reports these results and caveats: The quantity of clinical and demographic metadata differed by source and by participant and was supplied without curation.

The collaborating institutions used their own protocols to collect whole blood in K2EDTA tubes. Collaborator samples were shipped for TCRbeta analysis as frozen whole blood, isolated PBMCs, or DNA extracted from either sample type. The CDR3, from cysteine to phenylalanine, totals 13 residues. The only DNA kept is the CDR3, 39 bases in frame from the first base. The junction shows trimming of 5 bases on V and 10 bases on J, plus 15 bases between the germline ends. The germline V gene (reference sequence) sets CDR1 to SGHAT and CDR2 to FQDESV. TCRbeta CDR3 regions were amplified from genomic DNA by means of the immunoSEQ Assay, a bias-controlled multiplex PCR. In the paper's pipeline: The number of nucleated cells in each sample was estimated by amplification of reference gene primers within the assay. To quantify the absolute abundance of each unique TCRbeta CDR3 rearrangement, sequence reads were collapsed and filtered. For each sample, productive Simpson clonality was calculated by taking the square root of Simpson's diversity index across productive rearrangements. This is the immuneACCESS table as TCRdb keeps it, with only in-frame sequences that have V and J called. A part of the clones is gone; compared with another copy, unresolved V genes explain less than half, and the rest is unexplained. V, J and clone size reflect that table, while D and trimming were determined from the DNA. The sample has 150,000 to 200,000 clones on record, 86% of them singletons. Jointly, the top ten make up more than 7.5% of the sample.

This TCR came from a man aged 50 or older with active or convalescent COVID-19. The sequencing sample was made of peripheral blood. The rearranged segments are TRBV11-1 and TRBJ2-1, with the D gene not clear enough to name. The nucleotide sequence reads as follows: TGTGCCAGCAGCCCTGATAGTATTCGGGAGCAGTTCTTC. This is translated as CASSPDSIREQFF. Full variable domain (CDR3 extended with the reference TRBV11-1 and TRBJ2-1 proteins): EAEVAQSPRYKITEKSQAVAFWCDPISGHATLYWYRQILGQGPELLVQFQDESVVDDSQLPKDRFSAERLKGVDSTLKIQPAELGDSAMYLCASSPDSIREQFFGPGTRLTVL.